The present TCR beta chain was sequenced within a study of OX40 agonist ivuxolimab in advanced cancers. Profiling relied on immunoSEQ multiplex PCR, and the TCRdb table lists in-frame clones only, not all of them. The table shows some 70,000 clones, with about 85% occurring only once. The sequences come from CD4+ or CD8+ T cells sorted from blood, collected in a trial of the OX40 agonist ivuxolimab. The source is an adult with an advanced solid tumor such as melanoma, head and neck, liver or kidney cancer.

The CDR3 DNA follows: TGCGCCAGCAGCCCTAGTTACCTCCCTGGGGCCAACGTCCTGACTTTC. It yields the protein CASSPSYLPGANVLTF. This rearrangement joins TRBV5-1 to TRBJ2-6; D call uncertain. Germline CDR1 SGHRS, CDR2 YFSETQ. V lost 4 bases and J lost 2, with 13 bases in between. The CDR3 runs 16 residues.